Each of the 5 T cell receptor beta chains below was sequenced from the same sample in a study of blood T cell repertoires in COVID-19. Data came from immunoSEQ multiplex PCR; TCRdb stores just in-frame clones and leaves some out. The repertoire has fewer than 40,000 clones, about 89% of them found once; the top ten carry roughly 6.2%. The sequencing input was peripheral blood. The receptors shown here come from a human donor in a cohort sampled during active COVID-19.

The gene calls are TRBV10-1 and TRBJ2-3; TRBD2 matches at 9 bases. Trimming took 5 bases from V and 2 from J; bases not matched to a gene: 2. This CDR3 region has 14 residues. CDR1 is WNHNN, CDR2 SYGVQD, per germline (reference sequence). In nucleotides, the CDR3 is TGCGCCAGCAGTTTAGCGGGAGTCACAGATACGCAGTATTTT. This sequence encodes CASSLAGVTDTQYF.

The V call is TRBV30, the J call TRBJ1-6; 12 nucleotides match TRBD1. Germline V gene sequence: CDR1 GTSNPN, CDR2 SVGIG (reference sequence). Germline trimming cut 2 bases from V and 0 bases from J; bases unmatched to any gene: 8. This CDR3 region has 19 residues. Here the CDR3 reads CAWSIGTGGQSSYNSPLHF. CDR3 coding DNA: TGTGCCTGGAGTATCGGGACAGGGGGCCAGAGCTCCTATAATTCACCCCTCCACTTT.

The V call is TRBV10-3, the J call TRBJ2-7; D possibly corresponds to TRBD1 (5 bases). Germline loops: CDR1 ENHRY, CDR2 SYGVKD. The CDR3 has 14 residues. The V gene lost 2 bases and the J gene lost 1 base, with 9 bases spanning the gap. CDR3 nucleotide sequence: TGTGCCATCAGTGAGATCCCAGGGTCCTACGAGCAGTACTTC. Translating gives CAISEIPGSYEQYF.

In nucleotides, the CDR3 is TGTGCCTGGAACAGCCTTAATTCACCCCTCCACTTT. Its translation is CAWNSLNSPLHF. The V gene is TRBV30, the J gene TRBJ1-6; D unclear. This CDR3 has 12 residues. Trimming shortened V by 4 bases and J by 6 bases, and 7 bases separated the two germline ends. Per germline, CDR1 GTSNPN and CDR2 SVGIG (reference sequence).

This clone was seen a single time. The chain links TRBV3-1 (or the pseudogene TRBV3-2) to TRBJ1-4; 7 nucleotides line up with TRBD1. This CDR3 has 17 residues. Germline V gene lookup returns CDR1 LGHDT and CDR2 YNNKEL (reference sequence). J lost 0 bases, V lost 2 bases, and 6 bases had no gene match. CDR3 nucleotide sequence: TGTGCCAGCAGCCAAAAGAGTGGGACAGCAACTAATGAAAAACTGTTTTTT. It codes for CASSQKSGTATNEKLFF.